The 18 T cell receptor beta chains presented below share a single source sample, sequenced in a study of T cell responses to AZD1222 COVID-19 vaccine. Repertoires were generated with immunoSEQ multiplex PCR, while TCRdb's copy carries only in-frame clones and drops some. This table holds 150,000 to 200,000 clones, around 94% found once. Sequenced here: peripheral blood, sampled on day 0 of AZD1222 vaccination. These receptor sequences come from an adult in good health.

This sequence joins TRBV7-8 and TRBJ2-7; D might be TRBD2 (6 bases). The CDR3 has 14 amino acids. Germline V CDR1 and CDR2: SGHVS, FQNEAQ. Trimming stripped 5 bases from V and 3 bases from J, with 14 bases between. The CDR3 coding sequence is TGTGCCAGCAGCCGACTTGACGGGGGCTACGAGCAGTACTTC. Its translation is CASSRLDGGYEQYF.

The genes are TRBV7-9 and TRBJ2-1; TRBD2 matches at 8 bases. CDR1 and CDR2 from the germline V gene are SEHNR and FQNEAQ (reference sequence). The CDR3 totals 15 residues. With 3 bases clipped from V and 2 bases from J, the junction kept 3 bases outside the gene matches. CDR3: CASSFGGGTYNEQFF. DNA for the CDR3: TGTGCCAGCAGCTTCGGCGGGGGGACCTACAATGAGCAGTTCTTC.

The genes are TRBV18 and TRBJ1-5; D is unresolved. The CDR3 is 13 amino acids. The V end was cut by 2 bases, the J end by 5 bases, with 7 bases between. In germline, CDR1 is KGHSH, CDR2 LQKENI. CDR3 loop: CASSPSVDQPQHF. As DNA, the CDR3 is TGTGCCAGCTCACCATCAGTGGATCAGCCCCAGCATTTT.

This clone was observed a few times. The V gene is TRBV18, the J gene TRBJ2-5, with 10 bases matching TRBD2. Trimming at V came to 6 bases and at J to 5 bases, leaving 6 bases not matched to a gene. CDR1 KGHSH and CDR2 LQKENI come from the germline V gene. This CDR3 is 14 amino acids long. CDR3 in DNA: TGTGCCAGCTCCCCAAGCGGGGGGGATGAGACCCAGTACTTC. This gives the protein CASSPSGGDETQYF. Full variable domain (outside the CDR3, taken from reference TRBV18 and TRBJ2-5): NAGVMQNPRHLVRRRGQEARLRCSPMKGHSHVYWYRQLPEEGLKFMVYLQKENIIDESGMPKERFSAEFPKEGPSILRIQQVVRGDSAAYFCASSPSGGDETQYFGPGTRLLVL.

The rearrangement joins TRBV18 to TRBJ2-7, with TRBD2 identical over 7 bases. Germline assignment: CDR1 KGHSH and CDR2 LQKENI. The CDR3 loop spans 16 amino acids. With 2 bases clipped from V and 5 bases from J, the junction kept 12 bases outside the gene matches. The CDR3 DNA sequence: TGTGCCAGCTCACCAGTACGGTCGACTAGCTTCCACGAGCAGTACTTC. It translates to CASSPVRSTSFHEQYF.

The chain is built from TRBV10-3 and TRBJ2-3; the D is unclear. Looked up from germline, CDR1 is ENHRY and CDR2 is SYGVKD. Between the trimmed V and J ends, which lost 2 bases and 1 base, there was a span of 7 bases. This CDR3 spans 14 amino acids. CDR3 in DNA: TGTGCCATCAGTGAGGGATATCGCACAGATACGCAGTATTTT. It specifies CAISEGYRTDTQYF.

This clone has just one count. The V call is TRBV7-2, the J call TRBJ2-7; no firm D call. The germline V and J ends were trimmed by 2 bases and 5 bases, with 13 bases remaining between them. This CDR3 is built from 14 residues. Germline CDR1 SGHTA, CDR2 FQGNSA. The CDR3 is CASSLSGVQNEQYF. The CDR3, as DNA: TGTGCCAGCAGCTTATCTGGCGTTCAGAACGAGCAGTACTTC.

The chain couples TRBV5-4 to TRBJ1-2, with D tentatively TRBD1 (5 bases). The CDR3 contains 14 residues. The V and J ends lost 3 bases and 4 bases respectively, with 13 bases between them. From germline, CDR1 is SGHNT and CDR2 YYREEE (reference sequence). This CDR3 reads CASSSGHAVYGYTF. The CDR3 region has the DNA TGTGCCAGCAGCTCCGGACACGCCGTCTATGGCTACACCTTC.

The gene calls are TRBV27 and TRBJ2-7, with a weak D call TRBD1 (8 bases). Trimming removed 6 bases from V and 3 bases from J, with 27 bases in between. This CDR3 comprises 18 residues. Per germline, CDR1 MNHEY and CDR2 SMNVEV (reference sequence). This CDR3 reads CASRPRRGTGLAVYEQYF. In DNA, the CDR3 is TGTGCCAGCAGGCCAAGGCGGGGGACAGGTTTGGCGGTCTACGAGCAGTACTTC.

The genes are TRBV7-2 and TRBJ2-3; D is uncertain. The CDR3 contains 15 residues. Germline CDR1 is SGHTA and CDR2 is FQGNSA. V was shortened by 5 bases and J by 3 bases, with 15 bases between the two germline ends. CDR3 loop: CASSPQVLATDTQYF. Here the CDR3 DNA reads TGTGCCAGCAGCCCCCAAGTATTAGCTACAGATACGCAGTATTTT.

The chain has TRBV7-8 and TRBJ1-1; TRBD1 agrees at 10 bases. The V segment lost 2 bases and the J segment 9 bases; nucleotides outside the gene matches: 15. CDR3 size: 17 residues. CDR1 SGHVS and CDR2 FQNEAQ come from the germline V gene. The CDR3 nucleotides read TGTGCCAGCAGCTTAATTAGGTTTGGACCGACAGGGGGCAAAGCTTTCTTT. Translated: CASSLIRFGPTGGKAFF.

CDR3 DNA: TGTGCCCTCAGCTGGACAGGAAATTCGAACACCGGGGAGCTGTTTTTT. Protein: CALSWTGNSNTGELFF. The J gene is TRBJ2-2, the V gene TRBV7-9, with 7 bases aligning to TRBD1. Germline V gives CDR1 SEHNR, CDR2 FQNEAQ (reference sequence). J lost 0 bases, V lost 11 bases, and 12 bases had no gene match. The CDR3 has 16 amino acids.

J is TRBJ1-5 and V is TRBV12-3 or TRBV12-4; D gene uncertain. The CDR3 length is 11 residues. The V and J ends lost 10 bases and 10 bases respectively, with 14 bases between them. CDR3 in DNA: TGTGCCACCGTATATTGTCGTCCCCAGCATTTT. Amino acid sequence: CATVYCRPQHF.

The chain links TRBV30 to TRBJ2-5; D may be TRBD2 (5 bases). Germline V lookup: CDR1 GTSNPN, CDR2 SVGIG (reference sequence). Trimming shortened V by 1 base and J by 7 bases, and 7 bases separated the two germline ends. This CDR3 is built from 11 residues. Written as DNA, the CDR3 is TGTGCCTGGAGTGGAGGAGGGACCCAGTACTTC. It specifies CAWSGGGTQYF.

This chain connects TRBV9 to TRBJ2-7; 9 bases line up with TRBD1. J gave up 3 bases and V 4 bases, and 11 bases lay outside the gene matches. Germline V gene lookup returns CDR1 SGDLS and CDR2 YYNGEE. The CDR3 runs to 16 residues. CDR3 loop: CASSPSARTGDYEQYF. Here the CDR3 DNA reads TGTGCCAGCAGCCCCAGCGCGAGGACAGGGGACTACGAGCAGTACTTC.

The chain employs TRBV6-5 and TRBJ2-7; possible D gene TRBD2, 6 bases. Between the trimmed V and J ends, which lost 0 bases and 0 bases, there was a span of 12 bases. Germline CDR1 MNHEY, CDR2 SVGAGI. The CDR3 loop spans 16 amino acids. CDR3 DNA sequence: TGTGCCAGCAGTTACTCCGCCCGGGGGACCTCCTACGAGCAGTACTTC. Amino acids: CASSYSARGTSYEQYF.

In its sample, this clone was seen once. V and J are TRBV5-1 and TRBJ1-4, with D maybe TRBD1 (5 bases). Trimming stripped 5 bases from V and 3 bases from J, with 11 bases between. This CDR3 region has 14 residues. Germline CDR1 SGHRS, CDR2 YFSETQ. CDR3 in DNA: TGCGCCAGCAGTGGGGGTGCTGCTAATGAAAAACTGTTTTTT. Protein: CASSGGAANEKLFF.

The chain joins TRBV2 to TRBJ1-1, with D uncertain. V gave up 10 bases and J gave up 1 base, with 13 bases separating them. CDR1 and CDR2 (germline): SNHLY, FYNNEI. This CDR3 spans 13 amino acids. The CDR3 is CATEAQTNTEAFF. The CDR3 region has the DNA TGTGCCACTGAGGCGCAGACGAACACTGAAGCTTTCTTT.